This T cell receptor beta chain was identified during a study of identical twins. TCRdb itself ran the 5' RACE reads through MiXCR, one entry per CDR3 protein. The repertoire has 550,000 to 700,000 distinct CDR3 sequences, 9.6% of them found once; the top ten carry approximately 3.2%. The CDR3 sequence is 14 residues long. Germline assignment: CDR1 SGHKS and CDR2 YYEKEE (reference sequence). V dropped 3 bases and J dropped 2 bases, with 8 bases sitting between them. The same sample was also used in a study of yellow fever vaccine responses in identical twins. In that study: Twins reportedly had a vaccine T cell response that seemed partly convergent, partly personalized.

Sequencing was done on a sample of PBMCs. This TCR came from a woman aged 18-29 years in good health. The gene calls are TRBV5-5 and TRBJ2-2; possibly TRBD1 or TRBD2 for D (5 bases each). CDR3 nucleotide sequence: TGTGCCAGCAGCTGGGACCACAACACCGGGGAGCTGTTTTTT. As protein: CASSWDHNTGELFF.